This is a list of T cell receptor beta chains from one sample in a study of cytomegalovirus exposure and HLA in healthy donors. Profiling relied on immunoSEQ multiplex PCR, and the TCRdb table lists in-frame clones only, not all of them. The data contain some 150,000 clones, more than 70% of them singletons. Sequenced material: PBMCs. These receptors originate from a woman aged 45-59 years in good health and CMV-seropositive. Each CDR3 is given with its conserved first and last residue. Fields, in order: J gene, V gene, CDR3 length, clone size, D gene, CDR3 protein, CDR3 DNA. D genes are given only for firm matches. The size of a clone is reported for some rows only, either as once, few or many, or as a class for expanded clones.

j_call: TRBJ1-2
v_call: TRBV4-1
cdr3_length: 14
clone_size: .
d_call: .
cdr3_aa: CASSQGTVYYGYTF
cdr3_nt: TGCGCCAGCAGCCAAGGGACAGTGTACTATGGCTACACCTTC

j_call: TRBJ1-1
v_call: TRBV29-1
cdr3_length: 16
clone_size: .
d_call: .
cdr3_aa: CSVDTPGRVMNTEAFF
cdr3_nt: TGCAGCGTTGATACTCCGGGCAGGGTCATGAACACTGAAGCTTTCTTT

j_call: TRBJ2-7
v_call: TRBV5-1
cdr3_length: 17
clone_size: once
d_call: TRBD2
cdr3_aa: CASSFGTSGSLNHEQYF
cdr3_nt: TGCGCCAGCAGCTTCGGGACTAGCGGGAGCCTTAATCACGAGCAGTACTTC

j_call: TRBJ1-2
v_call: TRBV2
cdr3_length: 14
clone_size: .
d_call: TRBD1
cdr3_aa: CASLRDREYNGYTF
cdr3_nt: TGTGCCAGCCTGAGGGACAGGGAATATAATGGCTACACCTTC

j_call: TRBJ2-7
v_call: TRBV14
cdr3_length: 14
clone_size: .
d_call: TRBD2
cdr3_aa: CASNLAGGPAEQYF
cdr3_nt: TGTGCCAGCAACCTAGCGGGGGGGCCGGCCGAGCAGTACTTC

j_call: TRBJ1-5
v_call: TRBV7-3
cdr3_length: 15
clone_size: .
d_call: .
cdr3_aa: CAIELGGARASAQHF
cdr3_nt: TGTGCCATCGAGCTAGGGGGGGCGAGGGCTTCGGCCCAGCATTTT

j_call: TRBJ1-6
v_call: TRBV9
cdr3_length: 15
clone_size: .
d_call: .
cdr3_aa: CASSLRGSGGPPLHF
cdr3_nt: TGTGCCAGCAGCTTAAGAGGTTCGGGGGGTCCACCCCTCCACTTT

j_call: TRBJ1-5
v_call: TRBV5-4
cdr3_length: 15
clone_size: once
d_call: .
cdr3_aa: CASSLDGHPNQPQHF
cdr3_nt: TGTGCCAGCAGCTTGGACGGACACCCGAATCAGCCCCAGCATTTT

j_call: TRBJ2-3
v_call: TRBV30
cdr3_length: 15
clone_size: .
d_call: .
cdr3_aa: CAWDLLMSSTDTQYF
cdr3_nt: TGTGCCTGGGACTTACTAATGTCAAGCACAGATACGCAGTATTTT

j_call: TRBJ1-1
v_call: TRBV28
cdr3_length: 16
clone_size: .
d_call: TRBD1
cdr3_aa: CASSLLPSGGNTEAFF
cdr3_nt: TGTGCCAGCAGTTTACTACCCTCAGGGGGAAACACTGAAGCTTTCTTT

j_call: TRBJ2-3
v_call: TRBV4-3
cdr3_length: 16
clone_size: .
d_call: TRBD2
cdr3_aa: CASSQLAGGGADTQYF
cdr3_nt: TGCGCCAGCAGCCAGCTAGCGGGAGGAGGGGCAGATACGCAGTATTTT

j_call: TRBJ1-1
v_call: TRBV6-6
cdr3_length: 15
clone_size: .
d_call: TRBD1
cdr3_aa: CASSPRDRGLSEAFF
cdr3_nt: TGTGCCAGCAGTCCCCGGGACAGGGGATTATCTGAAGCTTTCTTT

j_call: TRBJ1-2
v_call: TRBV19
cdr3_length: 15
clone_size: .
d_call: TRBD1
cdr3_aa: CASSIKGDRDSGYTF
cdr3_nt: TGTGCCAGTAGTATCAAAGGGGACAGGGATAGTGGCTACACCTTC

j_call: TRBJ2-7
v_call: TRBV5-1
cdr3_length: 14
clone_size: once
d_call: TRBD2
cdr3_aa: CASSLEAGLDEQYF
cdr3_nt: TGCGCCAGCAGCTTGGAAGCGGGGCTTGACGAGCAGTACTTC

j_call: TRBJ1-2
v_call: TRBV28
cdr3_length: 13
clone_size: .
d_call: .
cdr3_aa: CATPQRGGYGYTF
cdr3_nt: TGTGCCACCCCCCAGCGGGGAGGCTATGGCTACACCTTC

j_call: TRBJ2-3
v_call: TRBV28
cdr3_length: 16
clone_size: .
d_call: TRBD1
cdr3_aa: CASSLAGGFSENTQYF
cdr3_nt: TGTGCCAGCAGTTTGGCAGGGGGCTTTTCAGAGAATACGCAGTATTTT

j_call: TRBJ2-3
v_call: TRBV4-3
cdr3_length: 14
clone_size: .
d_call: .
cdr3_aa: CASSQAQSTDTQYF
cdr3_nt: TGCGCCAGCAGCCAAGCACAGTCCACAGATACGCAGTATTTT

j_call: TRBJ2-3
v_call: TRBV9
cdr3_length: 17
clone_size: .
d_call: TRBD2
cdr3_aa: CASSLYGLAGAENTQYF
cdr3_nt: TGTGCCAGCAGCTTGTATGGACTAGCGGGGGCCGAGAATACGCAGTATTTT

j_call: TRBJ2-2
v_call: TRBV7-3
cdr3_length: 15
clone_size: .
d_call: .
cdr3_aa: CASSSGRTNTGELFF
cdr3_nt: TGTGCCAGCAGCTCGGGGAGAACGAACACCGGGGAGCTGTTTTTT

j_call: TRBJ2-3
v_call: TRBV19
cdr3_length: 16
clone_size: .
d_call: .
cdr3_aa: CASSRQRGKGTDTQYF
cdr3_nt: TGTGCCAGTAGTCGGCAAAGGGGGAAGGGCACAGATACGCAGTATTTT

j_call: TRBJ1-6
v_call: TRBV2
cdr3_length: 17
clone_size: few
d_call: TRBD1
cdr3_aa: CASSERTGGSYNSPLHF
cdr3_nt: TGTGCCAGCAGTGAAAGAACAGGGGGCTCCTATAATTCACCCCTCCACTTT

j_call: TRBJ1-3
v_call: TRBV5-1
cdr3_length: 16
clone_size: many
d_call: .
cdr3_aa: CASSLQGLTSGNTIYF
cdr3_nt: TGCGCCAGCAGCTTGCAGGGGCTTACCTCTGGAAACACCATATATTTT

j_call: TRBJ1-6
v_call: TRBV28
cdr3_length: 16
clone_size: .
d_call: .
cdr3_aa: CASSLKSLGRVSPLHF
cdr3_nt: TGTGCCAGCAGTTTAAAGTCGTTAGGGCGGGTCTCACCCCTCCACTTT

j_call: TRBJ2-1
v_call: TRBV4-1
cdr3_length: 15
clone_size: .
d_call: TRBD2
cdr3_aa: CASSHGGVAYNEQFF
cdr3_nt: TGCGCCAGCAGTCACGGGGGGGTCGCCTACAATGAGCAGTTCTTC

j_call: TRBJ2-1
v_call: TRBV7-6
cdr3_length: 17
clone_size: .
d_call: TRBD2
cdr3_aa: CASRATSGRSGYNEQFF
cdr3_nt: TGTGCCAGCAGAGCGACTAGCGGGAGGTCTGGATACAATGAGCAGTTCTTC

j_call: TRBJ2-5
v_call: TRBV6-6
cdr3_length: 16
clone_size: .
d_call: TRBD2
cdr3_aa: CASSTTLAGGRETQYF
cdr3_nt: TGTGCCAGCAGCACCACACTAGCGGGAGGGCGGGAGACCCAGTACTTC

j_call: TRBJ1-5
v_call: TRBV5-4
cdr3_length: 15
clone_size: .
d_call: .
cdr3_aa: CASSWGPGGNQPQHF
cdr3_nt: TGTGCCAGCAGCTGGGGGCCGGGCGGCAATCAGCCCCAGCATTTT

j_call: TRBJ1-2
v_call: TRBV7-7
cdr3_length: 18
clone_size: .
d_call: TRBD1
cdr3_aa: CASSLYHHEDRGRNGYTF
cdr3_nt: TGTGCTAGCAGCTTATATCATCATGAGGACAGGGGGCGGAATGGCTACACCTTC

j_call: TRBJ1-5
v_call: TRBV4-2
cdr3_length: 16
clone_size: once
d_call: .
cdr3_aa: CASSQEPGPGNQPQHF
cdr3_nt: TGTGCCAGCAGCCAAGAGCCAGGGCCTGGCAATCAGCCCCAGCATTTT

j_call: TRBJ2-2
v_call: TRBV4-1
cdr3_length: 17
clone_size: once
d_call: .
cdr3_aa: CASSQDAGGRNTGELFF
cdr3_nt: TGCGCCAGCAGCCAAGACGCAGGGGGGCGGAACACCGGGGAGCTGTTTTTT

j_call: TRBJ2-6
v_call: TRBV10-3
cdr3_length: 15
clone_size: .
d_call: TRBD1
cdr3_aa: CAITGGGDGANVLTF
cdr3_nt: TGTGCCATCACAGGGGGCGGAGATGGGGCCAACGTCCTGACTTTC

j_call: TRBJ2-5
v_call: TRBV7-8
cdr3_length: 16
clone_size: .
d_call: TRBD2
cdr3_aa: CASSLGTSGGKETQYF
cdr3_nt: TGTGCCAGCAGCTTAGGGACTAGCGGGGGAAAAGAGACCCAGTACTTC

j_call: TRBJ2-7
v_call: TRBV7-6
cdr3_length: 15
clone_size: once
d_call: TRBD2
cdr3_aa: CASSLGSSGSDEQYF
cdr3_nt: TGTGCCAGCAGCTTGGGCAGTAGCGGGAGCGACGAGCAGTACTTC

j_call: TRBJ1-1
v_call: TRBV7-9
cdr3_length: 14
clone_size: .
d_call: TRBD1
cdr3_aa: CASRGTGMNTEAFF
cdr3_nt: TGTGCCAGCCGAGGGACAGGGATGAACACTGAAGCTTTCTTT

j_call: TRBJ2-7
v_call: TRBV7-3
cdr3_length: 15
clone_size: .
d_call: TRBD2
cdr3_aa: CASSPGLAASYEQYF
cdr3_nt: TGTGCCAGCAGCCCCGGACTAGCGGCCTCCTACGAGCAGTACTTC

j_call: TRBJ2-7
v_call: TRBV7-2
cdr3_length: 15
clone_size: .
d_call: TRBD2
cdr3_aa: CASSPGLAGAGEQYF
cdr3_nt: TGTGCCAGCAGCCCTGGACTAGCGGGAGCCGGGGAGCAGTACTTC

j_call: TRBJ2-7
v_call: TRBV10-1
cdr3_length: 14
clone_size: .
d_call: .
cdr3_aa: CASSQGVGPYEQYF
cdr3_nt: TGCGCCAGCAGTCAAGGGGTGGGTCCCTACGAGCAGTACTTC

j_call: TRBJ2-1
v_call: TRBV6-6
cdr3_length: 14
clone_size: .
d_call: TRBD1
cdr3_aa: CASRPPGGHNEQFF
cdr3_nt: TGTGCCAGCAGACCCCCAGGGGGCCACAATGAGCAGTTCTTC

j_call: TRBJ2-3
v_call: TRBV11-3
cdr3_length: 16
clone_size: .
d_call: TRBD2
cdr3_aa: CASSLGTSGIADTQYF
cdr3_nt: TGTGCCAGCAGCCTAGGAACTAGCGGTATCGCAGATACGCAGTATTTT

j_call: TRBJ1-5
v_call: TRBV15
cdr3_length: 15
clone_size: .
d_call: .
cdr3_aa: CATSRAGDGIKPQHF
cdr3_nt: TGTGCCACCAGCAGAGCAGGCGACGGAATCAAACCCCAGCATTTT

j_call: TRBJ2-1
v_call: TRBV4-3
cdr3_length: 16
clone_size: few
d_call: TRBD2
cdr3_aa: CASSQGLAGLINEQFF
cdr3_nt: TGCGCCAGCAGCCAAGGACTAGCGGGACTCATCAATGAGCAGTTCTTC

j_call: TRBJ1-5
v_call: TRBV30
cdr3_length: 15
clone_size: .
d_call: .
cdr3_aa: CACTYPGGSNQPQHF
cdr3_nt: TGTGCCTGTACCTACCCAGGAGGGAGCAATCAGCCCCAGCATTTT

j_call: TRBJ2-2
v_call: TRBV6-5
cdr3_length: 15
clone_size: .
d_call: TRBD2
cdr3_aa: CASSYPTSGSGELFF
cdr3_nt: TGTGCCAGCAGTTACCCGACTAGCGGGTCCGGGGAGCTGTTTTTT

j_call: TRBJ2-3
v_call: TRBV2
cdr3_length: 14
clone_size: .
d_call: TRBD2
cdr3_aa: CASSQGLAPDTQYF
cdr3_nt: TGTGCCAGCAGTCAAGGACTAGCCCCAGATACGCAGTATTTT

j_call: TRBJ2-2
v_call: TRBV7-9
cdr3_length: 19
clone_size: .
d_call: TRBD2
cdr3_aa: CASSLATSGSLSSTGELFF
cdr3_nt: TGTGCCAGCAGCTTAGCGACTAGCGGGAGTCTTAGTTCGACCGGGGAGCTGTTTTTT

j_call: TRBJ2-1
v_call: TRBV9
cdr3_length: 16
clone_size: .
d_call: .
cdr3_aa: CASSVAWANSYNEQFF
cdr3_nt: TGTGCCAGCAGCGTAGCTTGGGCCAATTCCTACAATGAGCAGTTCTTC

j_call: TRBJ2-1
v_call: TRBV6-1
cdr3_length: 18
clone_size: .
d_call: .
cdr3_aa: CASSAGNHGSSSYNEQFF
cdr3_nt: TGTGCCAGCAGTGCAGGGAACCACGGCTCCTCCTCCTACAATGAGCAGTTCTTC